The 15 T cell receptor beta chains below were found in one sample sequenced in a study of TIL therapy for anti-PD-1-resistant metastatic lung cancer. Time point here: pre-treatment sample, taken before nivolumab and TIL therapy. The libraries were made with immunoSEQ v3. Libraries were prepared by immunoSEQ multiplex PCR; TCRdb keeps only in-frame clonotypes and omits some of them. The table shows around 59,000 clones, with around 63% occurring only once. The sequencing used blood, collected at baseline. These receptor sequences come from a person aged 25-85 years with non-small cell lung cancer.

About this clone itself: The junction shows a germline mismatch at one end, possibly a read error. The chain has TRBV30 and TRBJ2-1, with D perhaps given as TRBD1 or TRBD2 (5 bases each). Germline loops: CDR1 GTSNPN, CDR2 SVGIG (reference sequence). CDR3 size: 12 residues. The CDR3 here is CAWSHRRDGKIF. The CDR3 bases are TGTGCCTGGAGCCACCGCCGGGACGGCAAGATCTTC.

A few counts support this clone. For the CDR3, the DNA is TGTGCCAGCAGCTCATACTACGAGCAGTACTTC. Protein: CASSSYYEQYF. The V call is TRBV5-6, the J call TRBJ2-7, with no clear D. The CDR3 runs to 11 residues. Trimming removed 3 bases at V and 3 bases at J, with 4 bases between. Germline CDR1 reads SGHDT; CDR2 reads YYEEEE.

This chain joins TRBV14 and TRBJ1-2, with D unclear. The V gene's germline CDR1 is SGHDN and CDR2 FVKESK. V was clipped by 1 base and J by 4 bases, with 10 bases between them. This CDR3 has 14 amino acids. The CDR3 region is CASSQASRGYGYTF. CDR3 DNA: TGTGCCAGCAGCCAAGCCAGCCGGGGCTATGGCTACACCTTC. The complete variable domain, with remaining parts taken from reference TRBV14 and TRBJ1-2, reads EAGVTQFPSHSVIEKGQTVTLRCDPISGHDNLYWYRRVMGKEIKFLLHFVKESKQDESGMPNNRFLAERTGGTYSTLKVQPAELEDSGVYFCASSQASRGYGYTFGSGTRLTVV.

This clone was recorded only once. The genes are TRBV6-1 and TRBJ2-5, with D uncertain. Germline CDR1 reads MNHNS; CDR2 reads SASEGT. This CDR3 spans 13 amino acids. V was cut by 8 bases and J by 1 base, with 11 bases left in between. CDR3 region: CASVRWVQETQYF. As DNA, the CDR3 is TGTGCCAGCGTCCGATGGGTCCAAGAGACCCAGTACTTC.

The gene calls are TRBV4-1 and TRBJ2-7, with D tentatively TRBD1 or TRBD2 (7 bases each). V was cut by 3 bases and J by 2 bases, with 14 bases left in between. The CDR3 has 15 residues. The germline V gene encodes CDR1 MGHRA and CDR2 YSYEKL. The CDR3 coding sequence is TGCGCCAGCAGCCAGGGAGGGGGCGCGACCTACGAGCAGTACTTC. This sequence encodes CASSQGGGATYEQYF.

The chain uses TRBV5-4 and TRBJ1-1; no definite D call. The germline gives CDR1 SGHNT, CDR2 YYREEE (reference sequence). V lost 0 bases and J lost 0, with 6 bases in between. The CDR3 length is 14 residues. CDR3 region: CASSLAPMNTEAFF. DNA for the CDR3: TGTGCCAGCAGCTTGGCACCGATGAACACTGAAGCTTTCTTT.

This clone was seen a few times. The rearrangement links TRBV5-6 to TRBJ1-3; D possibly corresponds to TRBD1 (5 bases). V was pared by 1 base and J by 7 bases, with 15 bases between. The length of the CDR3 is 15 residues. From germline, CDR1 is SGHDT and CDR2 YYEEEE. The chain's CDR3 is CASSLFPGYTNTIYF. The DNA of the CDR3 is TGTGCCAGCAGCTTGTTCCCAGGGTACACGAACACCATATATTTT. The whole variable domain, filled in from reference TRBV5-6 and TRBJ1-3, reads DAGVTQSPTHLIKTRGQQVTLRCSPKSGHDTVSWYQQALGQGPQFIFQYYEEEERQRGNFPDRFSGHQFPNYSSELNVNALLLGDSALYLCASSLFPGYTNTIYFGEGSWLTVV.

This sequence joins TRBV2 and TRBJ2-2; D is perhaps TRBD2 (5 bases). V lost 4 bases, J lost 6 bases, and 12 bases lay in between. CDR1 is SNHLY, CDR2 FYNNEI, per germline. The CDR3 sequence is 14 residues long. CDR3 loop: CASSVFEGSGELFF. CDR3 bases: TGTGCCAGCAGTGTTTTCGAGGGATCCGGGGAGCTGTTTTTT.

The CDR3 sequence: CASSGLAGVADTQYF. As DNA, the CDR3 is TGTGCCAGCAGCGGACTAGCGGGAGTGGCAGATACGCAGTATTTT. The chain has TRBV11-3 and TRBJ2-3, with 13 bases matching TRBD2. This CDR3 spans 15 amino acids. The ends lost 5 bases at V and 4 bases at J; junction bases unmatched: 3. Germline V lookup: CDR1 SGHNT, CDR2 YENEEA. The full variable domain, rest sourced from reference TRBV11-3 and TRBJ2-3, is EAGVVQSPRYKIIEKKQPVAFWCNPISGHNTLYWYLQNLGQGPELLIRYENEEAVDDSQLPKDRFSAERLKGVDSTLKIQPAELGDSAVYLCASSGLAGVADTQYFGPGTRLTVL.

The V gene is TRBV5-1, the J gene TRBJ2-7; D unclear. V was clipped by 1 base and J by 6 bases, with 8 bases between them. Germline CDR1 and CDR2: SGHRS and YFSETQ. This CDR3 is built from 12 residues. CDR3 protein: CASSLNEAEQYF. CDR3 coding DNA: TGCGCCAGCAGCTTGAATGAGGCCGAGCAGTACTTC.

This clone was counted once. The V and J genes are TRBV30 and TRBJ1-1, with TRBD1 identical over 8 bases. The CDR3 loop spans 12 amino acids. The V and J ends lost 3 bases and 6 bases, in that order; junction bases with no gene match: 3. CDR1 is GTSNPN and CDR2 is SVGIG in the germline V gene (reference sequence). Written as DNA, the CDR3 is TGTGCCTGGAGCCGGGGACAGGCTGAAGCTTTCTTT. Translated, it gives CAWSRGQAEAFF.

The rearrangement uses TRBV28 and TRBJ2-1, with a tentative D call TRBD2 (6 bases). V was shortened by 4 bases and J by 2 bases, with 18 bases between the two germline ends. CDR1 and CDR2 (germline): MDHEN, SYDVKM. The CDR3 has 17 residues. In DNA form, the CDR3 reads TGTGCCAGCAGTTCCCCGGACTACTTTAGTCCCTACAATGAGCAGTTCTTC. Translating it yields CASSSPDYFSPYNEQFF.

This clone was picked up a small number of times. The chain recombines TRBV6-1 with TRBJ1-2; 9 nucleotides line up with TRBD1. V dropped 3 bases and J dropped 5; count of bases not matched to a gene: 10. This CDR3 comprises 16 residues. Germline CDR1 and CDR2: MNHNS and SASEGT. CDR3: CASSDPTGGGWYGYTF. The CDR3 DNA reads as TGTGCCAGCAGTGACCCTACAGGGGGCGGTTGGTATGGCTACACCTTC.

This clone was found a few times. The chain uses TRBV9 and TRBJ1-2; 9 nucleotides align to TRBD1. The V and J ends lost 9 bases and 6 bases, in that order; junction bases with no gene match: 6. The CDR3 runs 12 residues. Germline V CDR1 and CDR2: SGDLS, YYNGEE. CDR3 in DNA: TGTGCCATCAACAGGACAGGGGATGGCTACACCTTC. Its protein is CAINRTGDGYTF.

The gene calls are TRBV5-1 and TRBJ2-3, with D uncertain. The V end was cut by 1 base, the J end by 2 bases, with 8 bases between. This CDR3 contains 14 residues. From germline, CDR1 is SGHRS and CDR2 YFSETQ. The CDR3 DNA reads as TGCGCCAGCAGCTTGCCGATGACCACAGATACGCAGTATTTT. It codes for CASSLPMTTDTQYF.